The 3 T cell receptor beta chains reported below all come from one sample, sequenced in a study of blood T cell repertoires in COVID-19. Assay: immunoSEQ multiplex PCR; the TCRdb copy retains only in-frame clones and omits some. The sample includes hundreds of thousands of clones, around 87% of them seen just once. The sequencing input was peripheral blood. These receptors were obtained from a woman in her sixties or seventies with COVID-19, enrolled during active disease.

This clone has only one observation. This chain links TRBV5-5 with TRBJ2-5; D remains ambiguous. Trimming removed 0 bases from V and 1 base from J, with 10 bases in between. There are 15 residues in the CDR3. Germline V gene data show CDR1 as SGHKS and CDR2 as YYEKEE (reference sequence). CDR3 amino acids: CASSLVTTAQETQYF. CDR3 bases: TGTGCCAGCAGCTTGGTAACAACAGCCCAAGAGACCCAGTACTTC.

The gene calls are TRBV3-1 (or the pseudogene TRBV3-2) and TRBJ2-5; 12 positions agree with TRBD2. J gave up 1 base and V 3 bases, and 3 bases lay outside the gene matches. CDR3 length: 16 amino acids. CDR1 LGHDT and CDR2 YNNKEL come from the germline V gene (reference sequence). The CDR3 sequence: CASSHLAGGIQETQYF. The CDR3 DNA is TGTGCCAGCAGCCACCTAGCGGGGGGGATCCAAGAGACCCAGTACTTC.

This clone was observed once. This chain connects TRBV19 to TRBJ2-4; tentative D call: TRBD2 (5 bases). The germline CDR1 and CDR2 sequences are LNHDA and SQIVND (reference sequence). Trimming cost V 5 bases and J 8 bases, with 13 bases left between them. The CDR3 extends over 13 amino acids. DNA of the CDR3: TGTGCCAGTAGTCCCCCGTACGGGGACATTCAGTACTTC. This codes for CASSPPYGDIQYF.